The 11 T cell receptor beta chains below were found in one sample sequenced in a study of T cell responses to AZD1222 COVID-19 vaccine. Assay: immunoSEQ multiplex PCR; the TCRdb copy retains only in-frame clones and omits some. In the table there are around 75,000 clones, about 85% of which are singletons. The sequencing used peripheral blood, collected on day 0 of AZD1222 vaccination. These receptors were obtained from an adult in good health.

The V call is TRBV4-1, the J call TRBJ1-2, with D possibly being TRBD1 (6 bases). The CDR3 runs to 15 residues. Germline assignment: CDR1 MGHRA and CDR2 YSYEKL. V was trimmed by 4 bases and J by 7 bases, leaving 19 bases between them. DNA of the CDR3: TGCGCCAGCAGCCCCCGAATGGTACAGGGCGGTGGCTACACCTTC. Its translation: CASSPRMVQGGGYTF.

The genes are TRBV28 and TRBJ1-5, with 9 bases fitting TRBD1. From germline, CDR1 is MDHEN and CDR2 SYDVKM. Trimming removed 7 bases from V and 7 bases from J; junction bases left unmatched: 11. CDR3 length: 15 residues. In DNA, the CDR3 is TGTGCCAGCAACCTACTACAGGGGGCAGGGCAGCCCCAGCATTTT. Its protein product is CASNLLQGAGQPQHF.

This rearrangement joins TRBV11-2 to TRBJ1-3, with 7 bases aligning to TRBD1. This CDR3 comprises 16 residues. The V gene end was trimmed by 5 bases and the J gene end by 0 bases; junction bases not matched to a gene: 7. In germline, CDR1 is SGHAT, CDR2 FQNNGV. CDR3 nucleotides: TGTGCCAGCAGCAGGCGGGACAGCCTCTCTGGAAACACCATATATTTT. This gives the protein CASSRRDSLSGNTIYF.

This chain links TRBV24-1 with TRBJ2-1; weak D call: TRBD1 (5 bases). Germline V CDR1 and CDR2: KGHDR, SFDVKD. The CDR3 extends over 16 amino acids. The V and J ends lost 0 bases and 4 bases respectively, with 12 bases between them. The CDR3 reads CATSDLKPRQYNEQFF. Written as DNA, the CDR3 is TGTGCCACCAGTGATTTGAAGCCGCGACAGTACAATGAGCAGTTCTTC.

CDR3: CASSPRIRGTRKDYGYTF. The CDR3 region has the DNA TGTGCCAGCAGCCCCCGAATTAGGGGGACGCGCAAAGACTATGGCTACACCTTC. The J gene is TRBJ1-2, the V gene TRBV21-1; TRBD1 was called by the table and not checked on the DNA. TRBV21-1 is a pseudogene locus. This CDR3 contains 18 residues.

V usage is TRBV5-1 and J usage is TRBJ1-1; D perhaps matches TRBD1 (6 bases). V was pared by 2 bases and J by 4 bases, with 15 bases between. This CDR3 comprises 15 residues. Germline CDR1 reads SGHRS; CDR2 reads YFSETQ. CDR3 sequence: CASSLSQTGGTEAFF. The CDR3 DNA follows: TGCGCCAGCAGCTTAAGTCAGACAGGAGGCACTGAAGCTTTCTTT.

The genes are TRBV27 and TRBJ1-2; 7 nucleotides align to TRBD1. This CDR3 comprises 13 residues. Per the germline V gene, CDR1 is MNHEY and CDR2 is SMNVEV (reference sequence). Trimming at V came to 8 bases and at J to 1 base, leaving 4 bases not matched to a gene. The CDR3: CASRQGINYGYTF. As DNA, the CDR3 is TGTGCCAGCCGACAGGGAATTAACTATGGCTACACCTTC.

This clone was picked up one time. This sequence joins TRBV5-4 and TRBJ1-4; D gene ambiguous. The CDR3 loop spans 15 amino acids. The V gene's germline CDR1 is SGHNT and CDR2 YYREEE (reference sequence). Trimming pared 5 bases from V and 0 bases from J, leaving 11 bases between. CDR3 region: CASRPGMATNEKLFF. The CDR3 DNA follows: TGTGCCAGCAGACCCGGGATGGCAACTAATGAAAAACTGTTTTTT.

The V and J genes are TRBV3-1 (or the pseudogene TRBV3-2) and TRBJ1-3, with D perhaps TRBD1 (5 bases). From germline, CDR1 is LGHDT and CDR2 YNNKEL (reference sequence). The CDR3 covers 18 residues. V lost 4 bases and J 0 bases, leaving 19 bases between the germline ends. CDR3 sequence reads: CASSLILQGPCSGNTIYF. In DNA form, the CDR3 reads TGTGCCAGCAGCCTAATTTTGCAGGGCCCTTGCTCTGGAAACACCATATATTTT.

This sequence joins TRBV11-1 and TRBJ1-6; tentatively, D is TRBD1 (5 bases). This CDR3 is built from 15 residues. Between the trimmed V and J ends, which lost 3 bases and 0 bases, there was a span of 6 bases. Germline CDR1 SGHAT, CDR2 FQDESV (reference sequence). In DNA form, the CDR3 reads TGTGCCAGCAGCTTCGGGGGCTCCTATAATTCACCCCTCCACTTT. Translated, it gives CASSFGGSYNSPLHF. The full variable domain, with the rest looked up from reference TRBV11-1 and TRBJ1-6, is EAEVAQSPRYKITEKSQAVAFWCDPISGHATLYWYRQILGQGPELLVQFQDESVVDDSQLPKDRFSAERLKGVDSTLKIQPAELGDSAMYLCASSFGGSYNSPLHFGNGTRLTVT.

Only one count was recorded for this clone. V gene TRBV5-5 combines with J gene TRBJ1-3, with 7 positions matching TRBD1. The CDR3 is made up of 16 amino acids. V shed 4 bases and J 0 bases; nucleotides not matched to a gene: 7. The germline CDR1 and CDR2 sequences are SGHKS and YYEKEE (reference sequence). The CDR3 nucleotides read TGTGCCAGCAGCCCCCAGGGGGGGAGCTCTGGAAACACCATATATTTT. Its translation: CASSPQGGSSGNTIYF.